These T cell receptor beta chains were read from a single sample in a study of blood T cell repertoires in COVID-19. Using immunoSEQ multiplex PCR, the repertoire was profiled, and TCRdb retains in-frame clones only, with some absent. The sample lists around 300,000 clones, roughly nine tenths occurring once. The sample comprised PBMCs or T cells enriched from blood (not recorded which). These receptors were obtained from a woman between 50 and 59 years old who had recovered from COVID-19. The CDR3 runs from the conserved cysteine through the conserved F or W. A D gene is named only where the DNA matches it firmly. A row's size may be missing; if present it is once, few, many or a size class.

D gene | J gene | V gene | clone size | CDR3 DNA | CDR3 protein
TRBD1 | TRBJ1-2 | TRBV28 | NA | TGTGCCAGCAGGGCAGGGGGCGAGGATGGCTACACCTTC | CASRAGGEDGYTF
NA | TRBJ2-7 | TRBV15 | NA | TGTGCCACCAGCACCGGGGGCTACGAGCAGTACTTC | CATSTGGYEQYF
NA | TRBJ2-3 | TRBV11-3 | NA | TGTGCCAGCAGCTCCGATGGCTCTCGAACAGATACGCAGTATTTT | CASSSDGSRTDTQYF
NA | TRBJ2-5 | TRBV2 | NA | TGTGCCAGCATACTAGACTACCAAGAGACCCAGTACTTC | CASILDYQETQYF
NA | TRBJ2-1 | TRBV29-1 | NA | TGCAGCGTTGAGGGCAGGGAATACAATGAGCAGTTCTTC | CSVEGREYNEQFF
NA | TRBJ1-6 | TRBV2 | NA | TGTGCCAGCAGTCAGGACATCAATTCACCCCTCCACTTT | CASSQDINSPLHF
TRBD1 | TRBJ2-7 | TRBV28 | NA | TGTGCCAGCAGCGTCGCCGGGACAGGGGATAACGAGCAGTACTTC | CASSVAGTGDNEQYF
NA | TRBJ1-4 | TRBV5-1 | NA | TGCGCCAGCAGCCCTGGTCCGGCGGATGAAAAACTGTTTTTT | CASSPGPADEKLFF
TRBD1 | TRBJ2-3 | TRBV7-8 | NA | TGTGCCAGCAGCTTGGATGGGACAGGGGCAGATACGCAGTATTTT | CASSLDGTGADTQYF
NA | TRBJ2-4 | TRBV28 | NA | TGTGCCAGCATGAATAGAGCCAAAAACATTCAGTACTTC | CASMNRAKNIQYF
NA | TRBJ2-6 | TRBV3-1/TRBV3-2 | NA | TGTGCCAGCAGCCAAGATCGCAGGGCTGGGGCCAACGTCCTGACTTTC | CASSQDRRAGANVLTF
NA | TRBJ1-5 | TRBV7-2 | NA | TGTGCCAGCAGCATCAACCGAGGTGGGGACAACCTCAATCAGCCCCAGCATTTT | CASSINRGGDNLNQPQHF
NA | TRBJ2-7 | TRBV15 | NA | TGTGCCACCAGCCGAGAAAAAGGGGTTCTGCTGGGCGAGCAGTACTTC | CATSREKGVLLGEQYF
NA | TRBJ1-5 | TRBV5-1 | NA | TGCGCCAGCAGCCCGGAAGGGGAAGAGGGCAATCAGCCCCAGCATTTT | CASSPEGEEGNQPQHF
NA | TRBJ1-1 | TRBV6-2/TRBV6-3 | once | TGTGCCAGCAGTCGCCCTATATCGAACACTGAAGCTTTCTTT | CASSRPISNTEAFF
NA | TRBJ1-1 | TRBV30 | NA | TGTGCCTGGAGTGTAGTGGCCGAATACACTGAAGCTTTCTTT | CAWSVVAEYTEAFF
TRBD2 | TRBJ2-7 | TRBV6-5 | NA | TGTGCCAGCAGAAAATCTAGCGGGAGGGCGAAGGAGCAGTACTTC | CASRKSSGRAKEQYF
NA | TRBJ1-4 | TRBV28 | NA | TGTGCCAGCAGTTTAAGGGGGACTAATGAAAAACTGTTTTTT | CASSLRGTNEKLFF
TRBD1 | TRBJ1-2 | TRBV7-9 | NA | TGTGCCAGCAGGGACCGGGACAGGGAACACTATGGCTACACCTTC | CASRDRDREHYGYTF
TRBD2 | TRBJ2-1 | TRBV30 | NA | TGTGCCTGGAGTTCGCGGACTAGCGGGAGTAAATATGAGCAGTTCTTC | CAWSSRTSGSKYEQFF
NA | TRBJ1-1 | TRBV11-2 | NA | TGTGCCAGCAGCTTAGTTGGGGGGACCACTGAAGCTTTCTTT | CASSLVGGTTEAFF
NA | TRBJ1-2 | TRBV6-5 | NA | TGTGCCAGCAATTATCTTACGGACTATGGCTACACCTTC | CASNYLTDYGYTF
NA | TRBJ2-7 | TRBV29-1 | NA | TGCAGCGTAACTAGCCCTACAACCTCCTACGAGCAGTACTTC | CSVTSPTTSYEQYF
NA | TRBJ1-3 | TRBV2 | NA | TGTGCCAGCATCGCAGGGGTCGGAAACACCATATATTTT | CASIAGVGNTIYF
NA | TRBJ2-1 | TRBV5-1 | NA | TGCGCCAGCAGCCTACGGGACTCCCCGAGTTCCTACAATGAGCAGTTCTTC | CASSLRDSPSSYNEQFF
TRBD1 | TRBJ2-1 | TRBV4-3 | NA | TGCGCCAGCAGCCCGACAGGGGGGGACTACAATGAGCAGTTCTTC | CASSPTGGDYNEQFF
NA | TRBJ2-1 | TRBV5-1 | once | TGCGCCAGCAGCTTTGCGGGATTGAACAATGAGCAGTTCTTC | CASSFAGLNNEQFF
NA | TRBJ2-7 | TRBV11-1 | once | TGTGCCAGCAGTCCAGCCGGCAGGCCCCTTCCCGACGAGCAGTACTTC | CASSPAGRPLPDEQYF